These 27 T cell receptor beta chains originate from one sample sequenced in a study of cytotoxic CD8 clonotypes in ibrutinib-treated CLL. Data came from immunoSEQ multiplex PCR; TCRdb stores just in-frame clones and leaves some out. The table has roughly 330,000 clones, about 61% seen once. Source: PBMCs, taken after 36 months of ibrutinib treatment. The receptors originated from a human donor with chronic lymphocytic leukemia.

This CDR3 reads CASSPQVSVAAYEQYF. Written as DNA, the CDR3 is TGCGCCAGCAGCCCCCAGGTTTCTGTCGCAGCCTACGAGCAGTACTTC. The chain has TRBV5-1 and TRBJ2-7; D gene ambiguous. The V gene's germline CDR1 is SGHRS and CDR2 YFSETQ. The V end lost 4 bases, the J end lost 2 bases, and 19 bases lay between the germline ends. This CDR3 comprises 16 residues.

The chain couples TRBV29-1 to TRBJ2-1; TRBD2 aligns across 14 bases. J lost 8 bases, V lost 0 bases, and 12 bases had no gene match. The CDR3 totals 18 residues. Germline V gives CDR1 SQVTM, CDR2 ANQGSEA. CDR3 sequence (DNA): TGCAGCGTTGAAGATCCTAAGAGGGGACTAGCGGGGGTATATGAGCAGTTCTTC. Translation gives CSVEDPKRGLAGVYEQFF.

V gene TRBV18 combines with J gene TRBJ2-7; perhaps TRBD2 as D (6 bases). There are 17 residues in the CDR3. Trimming shortened V by 4 bases and J by 2 bases, and 21 bases separated the two germline ends. In germline, CDR1 is KGHSH, CDR2 LQKENI. Here the CDR3 DNA reads TGTGCCAGCTCACTCGGGGGACTGACGCCGGGGGCCTACGAGCAGTACTTC. This sequence encodes CASSLGGLTPGAYEQYF.

V usage is TRBV7-9 and J usage is TRBJ1-1; 7 bases fit TRBD1. The trim removed 5 bases at V and 7 bases at J, leaving 10 bases unmatched. The V gene's germline CDR1 is SEHNR and CDR2 FQNEAQ (reference sequence). The CDR3 contains 14 residues. The CDR3 region is CASSTRDREGEAFF. The DNA of the CDR3 is TGTGCCAGCAGCACCCGTGACAGGGAAGGTGAAGCTTTCTTT.

CDR3 in amino acids: CASGTGKRETQYF. The CDR3 DNA reads TGTGCCAGCGGAACAGGGAAACGGGAGACCCAGTACTTC. The chain carries TRBV7-9 and TRBJ2-5, with D perhaps TRBD1 (6 bases). The length of the CDR3 is 13 residues. Germline-derived CDR1 and CDR2 are SEHNR and FQNEAQ (reference sequence). V lost 8 bases to trimming and J lost 5 bases, with 15 bases between them.

J is TRBJ1-5 and V is TRBV21-1. TRBV21-1 is an annotated pseudogene. The CDR3 contains 18 residues. DNA of the CDR3: TGTGCCAGCAGCGATTCAGCCACACCCACGGGGAGCATACAGCCCCAGCATTTT. It encodes CASSDSATPTGSIQPQHF.

The chain is built from TRBV27 and TRBJ2-1; 8 bases map to TRBD1. The CDR3 length is 13 residues. Germline CDR1 and CDR2: MNHEY and SMNVEV (reference sequence). Trimming cost V 6 bases and J 6 bases; bases outside gene matches: 4. The CDR3 region has the DNA TGTGCCAGCAGCTTAACAGGGGGCAATGAGCAGTTCTTC. The encoded protein is CASSLTGGNEQFF.

The chain is built from TRBV6-6 and TRBJ1-6, with 10 bases aligning to TRBD1. The ends lost 0 bases at V and 8 bases at J; junction bases unmatched: 1. In germline, CDR1 is MNHNY, CDR2 SVGAGI (reference sequence). The CDR3 totals 15 residues. CDR3 nucleotide sequence: TGTGCCAGCAGTTACTCCGGACAGGGGGATTCACCCCTCCACTTT. Encoded protein: CASSYSGQGDSPLHF.

The gene calls are TRBV5-1 and TRBJ1-2; 7 bases match TRBD1. V lost 2 bases to trimming and J lost 8 bases; unmatched junction nucleotides: 6. This CDR3 is built from 13 residues. The germline V gene encodes CDR1 SGHRS and CDR2 YFSETQ. The CDR3 sequence: CASSLETGSGYTF. CDR3 nucleotide sequence: TGCGCCAGCAGCTTAGAGACAGGGTCCGGCTACACCTTC.

This clone has more than one count but fewer than ten. The chain joins TRBV7-6 to TRBJ2-5; D may be TRBD2 (5 bases). The germline gives CDR1 SGHVS, CDR2 FNYEAQ. V was cut by 0 bases and J by 5 bases, with 13 bases left in between. The CDR3 sequence is 15 residues long. In DNA form, the CDR3 reads TGTGCCAGCAGCTTAGCGACGAGGGAGTGGGAGACCCAGTACTTC. This sequence encodes CASSLATREWETQYF. The variable domain in full, with the rest retrieved from reference TRBV7-6 and TRBJ2-5, is GAGVSQSPRYKVTKRGQDVALRCDPISGHVSLYWYRQALGQGPEFLTYFNYEAQQDKSGLPNDRFSAERPEGSISTLTIQRTEQRDSAMYRCASSLATREWETQYFGPGTRLLVL.

A few counts support this clone. This rearrangement joins TRBV28 to TRBJ1-2; D is unresolved. Per the germline V gene, CDR1 is MDHEN and CDR2 is SYDVKM. Deletions cut 8 bases from V and 2 bases from J, with 6 bases between. The CDR3 length is 11 residues. Here the CDR3 reads CASGNNYGYTF. The DNA for the CDR3 is TGTGCCAGCGGCAACAACTATGGCTACACCTTC.

This chain uses TRBV7-9 with TRBJ2-1, with D possibly being TRBD1 or TRBD2 (6 bases each). Germline CDR1 is SEHNR and CDR2 is FQNEAQ (reference sequence). V was cut by 7 bases and J by 9 bases, with 16 bases left in between. The CDR3 totals 13 residues. The DNA of the CDR3 is TGTGCCAGCAAACGTAGGGGGGATGGTGAGCAGTTCTTC. Amino acid sequence: CASKRRGDGEQFF.

Only a few counts were recorded for this clone. The rearrangement joins TRBV11-2 to TRBJ2-7, with TRBD2 matching over 7 bases. The germline CDR1 and CDR2 sequences are SGHAT and FQNNGV. There are 15 residues in the CDR3. V dropped 4 bases and J dropped 0; count of bases not matched to a gene: 6. CDR3 coding DNA: TGTGCCAGCAGCTGGGAGACTAGCACCTCCTACGAGCAGTACTTC. Amino acid sequence: CASSWETSTSYEQYF.

The chain links TRBV11-2 to TRBJ1-1, with D maybe TRBD1 (6 bases). CDR3 length: 15 amino acids. The V gene lost 1 base and the J gene lost 1 base, with 10 bases spanning the gap. Per germline, CDR1 SGHAT and CDR2 FQNNGV. CDR3 coding DNA: TGTGCCAGCAGCTTAGGCGACAGGACGAACACTGAAGCTTTCTTT. Encoded protein: CASSLGDRTNTEAFF.

This clone has a handful of counts. This chain connects TRBV5-1 to TRBJ2-3; maybe TRBD2 (6 bases). The V end was cut by 3 bases, the J end by 6 bases, with 20 bases between. CDR1 and CDR2 (germline): SGHRS, YFSETQ. There are 16 residues in the CDR3. The chain's CDR3 is CASSSDIGGRSDTQYF. CDR3 coding DNA: TGCGCCAGCAGCTCAGACATTGGAGGGAGGAGCGATACGCAGTATTTT.

This clone was recorded a few times. The genes are TRBV7-9 and TRBJ2-3; 10 positions agree with TRBD1. The CDR3 has 14 amino acids. The germline V gene has CDR1 SEHNR and CDR2 FQNEAQ (reference sequence). Trimming at V came to 7 bases and at J to 3 bases, leaving 4 bases not matched to a gene. CDR3 bases: TGTGCCAGCAAGGGACAGGGGTTGACAGATACGCAGTATTTT. This sequence encodes CASKGQGLTDTQYF.

The CDR3, as DNA: TGCGCCAGCAGGCAAGGACAGGGGGCGTCCGGGGAGCAGTACTTC. Translated, it gives CASRQGQGASGEQYF. This chain connects TRBV5-1 to TRBJ2-7; 11 nucleotides agree with TRBD1. V dropped 5 bases and J dropped 7; count of bases not matched to a gene: 11. In germline, CDR1 is SGHRS, CDR2 YFSETQ. The CDR3 has 15 residues.

The genes are TRBV2 and TRBJ2-5; D unresolved. This CDR3 has 14 residues. Per germline, CDR1 SNHLY and CDR2 FYNNEI. Trimming pared 5 bases from V and 0 bases from J, leaving 10 bases between. The CDR3 DNA follows: TGTGCCAGCAGTTTTGACAAAAACCAAGAGACCCAGTACTTC. Its protein is CASSFDKNQETQYF. Combining the CDR3 with reference TRBV2 and TRBJ2-5 gives the whole variable domain EPEVTQTPSHQVTQMGQEVILRCVPISNHLYFYWYRQILGQKVEFLVSFYNNEISEKSEIFDDQFSVERPDGSNFTLKIRSTKLEDSAMYFCASSFDKNQETQYFGPGTRLLVL.

This clone was recorded many times. The chain links TRBV19 to TRBJ1-2; D ambiguous. V was shortened by 5 bases and J by 0 bases, with 16 bases between the two germline ends. There are 16 residues in the CDR3. CDR1 and CDR2 (germline): LNHDA, SQIVND (reference sequence). The CDR3 region has the DNA TGTGCCAGTAGTCCTTCACACCTACAAGCTAACTATGGCTACACCTTC. This codes for CASSPSHLQANYGYTF.

This clone was detected a few times. This chain links TRBV13 with TRBJ2-4, with D possibly being TRBD1 (7 bases). The germline V gene encodes CDR1 PRHDT and CDR2 FYEKMQ (reference sequence). V was clipped by 6 bases and J by 7 bases, with 19 bases between them. There are 15 residues in the CDR3. The CDR3, as DNA: TGTGCCAGCAGTAAGGGCATCCAGGGGGGCAACATTCAGTACTTC. Its translation: CASSKGIQGGNIQYF.

The chain employs TRBV7-8 and TRBJ2-5, with D possibly matching TRBD1 (5 bases). Per the germline V gene, CDR1 is SGHVS and CDR2 is FQNEAQ. The V and J ends lost 5 bases and 4 bases respectively, with 17 bases between them. The CDR3 spans 15 residues. The CDR3 region has the DNA TGTGCCAGCAGCGCCCGGACACTGGGCGGAGAGACCCAGTACTTC. It yields the protein CASSARTLGGETQYF.

The genes are TRBV7-9 and TRBJ2-5; D is unclear. CDR3 length: 12 amino acids. CDR1 SEHNR and CDR2 FQNEAQ come from the germline V gene (reference sequence). V dropped 2 bases and J dropped 5 bases, with 6 bases sitting between them. CDR3 amino acids: CASSLSWETQYF. Written as DNA, the CDR3 is TGTGCCAGCAGCTTAAGTTGGGAGACCCAGTACTTC. Filled out from reference TRBV7-9 and TRBJ2-5, the complete variable domain reads DTGVSQNPRHKITKRGQNVTFRCDPISEHNRLYWYRQTLGQGPEFLTYFQNEAQLEKSRLLSDRFSAERPKGSFSTLEIQRTEQGDSAMYLCASSLSWETQYFGPGTRLLVL.

This chain uses TRBV20-1 with TRBJ2-5; no clear D. The CDR3 length is 11 residues. Germline assignment: CDR1 DFQATT and CDR2 SNEGSKA (reference sequence). The DNA for the CDR3 is TGCAGCCCGGCGCGGCAAGAGACCCAGTACTTC. Translating it yields CSPARQETQYF.

The chain has TRBV4-1 and TRBJ2-3, with 8 positions matching TRBD1. V lost 4 bases, J lost 9 bases, and 15 bases stayed unmatched. Per germline, CDR1 MGHRA and CDR2 YSYEKL. The CDR3 has 16 residues. The DNA for the CDR3 is TGCGCCAGCAGCCTATATTTCGGACAGGGAATTGGGACGCAGTATTTT. As protein: CASSLYFGQGIGTQYF.

This chain links TRBV6-1 with TRBJ1-2; D is unresolved. The CDR3 totals 13 residues. Trimming removed 5 bases from V and 2 bases from J, with 9 bases in between. The germline V gene has CDR1 MNHNS and CDR2 SASEGT. The CDR3 DNA is TGTGCCAGCAGTTATAAATCAAACTATGGCTACACCTTC. Protein: CASSYKSNYGYTF.

The V gene is TRBV5-1, the J gene TRBJ2-3; 8 bases are a match to TRBD2. J was trimmed by 0 bases and V by 6 bases; bases with no gene match: 9. The germline V gene has CDR1 SGHRS and CDR2 YFSETQ. The CDR3 has 16 amino acids. CDR3 DNA: TGCGCCAGCAAAGGGGGTAGCGGGACAAGCACAGATACGCAGTATTTT. This gives the protein CASKGGSGTSTDTQYF.

The genes are TRBV11-2 and TRBJ1-5, with D maybe TRBD1 (6 bases). V lost 7 bases, J lost 7 bases, and 17 bases lay in between. CDR1 SGHAT and CDR2 FQNNGV come from the germline V gene. CDR3 length equals 14 residues. The CDR3: CASKGGEGDQPQHF. In DNA, the CDR3 is TGTGCCAGCAAAGGAGGGGAGGGGGACCAGCCCCAGCATTTT.